Below are 30 T cell receptor beta chains sequenced from a single sample in a study of blood T cell repertoires in COVID-19. Libraries were prepared by immunoSEQ multiplex PCR; TCRdb keeps only in-frame clonotypes and omits some of them. The data contain roughly 140,000 clones, around nine tenths of them singletons. The sample comprised peripheral blood. Receptors were obtained from a woman aged 35 to 49 with acute or convalescent COVID-19.

The rearrangement links TRBV7-9 to TRBJ2-3; 11 bases map to TRBD2. This CDR3 spans 16 amino acids. Germline CDR1 reads SEHNR; CDR2 reads FQNEAQ (reference sequence). Unmatched junction bases numbered 6, after V lost 1 base and J lost 6 bases. The CDR3 bases are TGTGCCAGCAGCTTAGGGACTAGCGGGTTCGGTGATACGCAGTATTTT. Translation: CASSLGTSGFGDTQYF.

This chain uses TRBV9 with TRBJ2-2; TRBD2 matches 7 bases. Trimming cost V 3 bases and J 0 bases; bases outside gene matches: 2. The germline V gene encodes CDR1 SGDLS and CDR2 YYNGEE. This CDR3 has 15 amino acids. In DNA form, the CDR3 reads TGTGCCAGCAGCGCACTAGCGTCGAACACCGGGGAGCTGTTTTTT. Translation: CASSALASNTGELFF.

This chain uses TRBV28 with TRBJ2-6; TRBD2 might be the D (6 bases). V lost 7 bases to trimming and J lost 1 base, with 20 bases between them. CDR1 and CDR2 from the germline V gene are MDHEN and SYDVKM. The CDR3 covers 18 residues. In nucleotides, the CDR3 is TGTGCCAGCACCGCTCTCGGGGGACGTGGGTCTGGGGCCAACGTCCTGACTTTC. Translating gives CASTALGGRGSGANVLTF.

The chain joins TRBV5-1 to TRBJ2-3, with TRBD2 identical over 14 bases. Germline values: CDR1 SGHRS, CDR2 YFSETQ. The CDR3 totals 18 residues. Trimming at V came to 4 bases and at J to 0 bases, leaving 7 bases not matched to a gene. CDR3 residues: CASSPRTSGRLSTDTQYF. CDR3 in DNA: TGCGCCAGCAGCCCCAGGACTAGCGGGAGGCTAAGCACAGATACGCAGTATTTT.

This clone was counted once. The chain recombines TRBV7-2 with TRBJ2-2, with D unresolved. This CDR3 region has 14 residues. The V gene's germline CDR1 is SGHTA and CDR2 FQGNSA. With 1 base removed from V and 2 bases from J, the gap between germline ends came to 5 bases. CDR3 protein: CASSLDYNTGELFF. The CDR3 nucleotides are TGTGCCAGCAGCTTAGACTACAACACCGGGGAGCTGTTTTTT.

The table lists this clone with a few counts. The chain uses TRBV4-2 and TRBJ2-7; TRBD2 matches at 9 bases. The CDR3 is 16 amino acids. V was pared by 0 bases and J by 3 bases, with 6 bases of the junction left unmatched. Per germline, CDR1 LGHNA and CDR2 YNFKEQ. Here the CDR3 DNA reads TGTGCCAGCAGCCAAGAAAAAGGTAGCGGGAGCTACGAGCAGTACTTC. Its protein product is CASSQEKGSGSYEQYF.

V and J are TRBV25-1 and TRBJ2-1; D is perhaps TRBD2 (5 bases). Germline CDR1 MGHDK, CDR2 SYGVNS. This CDR3 region has 16 residues. Trimming took off 1 base at V and 4 bases at J, with 14 bases between the two ends. The CDR3, as DNA: TGTGCCAGCAGTGAATTATTCCCACTAGGGTACAATGAGCAGTTCTTC. Translating it yields CASSELFPLGYNEQFF.

For this clone: In the same sample, other DNA sequences code for this CDR3. V and J are TRBV7-2 and TRBJ2-3; D gene ambiguous. V was shortened by 5 bases and J by 2 bases, with 5 bases between the two germline ends. This CDR3 spans 12 amino acids. Germline CDR1 and CDR2: SGHTA and FQGNSA. CDR3 amino acids: CASSLLTDTQYF. CDR3 sequence (DNA): TGTGCCAGCAGCCTACTCACAGATACGCAGTATTTT.

This clone was counted a single time. The chain couples TRBV11-2 to TRBJ2-5; 7 positions agree with TRBD1. With V trimmed by 5 bases and J by 3 bases, 6 bases remained unmatched. The CDR3 is 14 amino acids. The germline V gene has CDR1 SGHAT and CDR2 FQNNGV. CDR3 in amino acids: CASSARDSKETQYF. CDR3 DNA sequence: TGTGCCAGCAGCGCTCGGGACAGCAAAGAGACCCAGTACTTC.

This chain links TRBV27 with TRBJ2-7; a possible D gene is TRBD1 (6 bases). Trimming took off 7 bases at V and 7 bases at J, with 20 bases between the two ends. The CDR3 contains 14 residues. Germline CDR1 and CDR2: MNHEY and SMNVEV (reference sequence). The CDR3, as DNA: TGTGCCAGCACCTCCCAGAACAGGGCAGGGGAGCAGTACTTC. It translates to CASTSQNRAGEQYF.

V and J are TRBV9 and TRBJ2-2; D is uncertain. V lost 6 bases and J 6 bases, leaving 12 bases between the germline ends. This CDR3 comprises 13 residues. From germline, CDR1 is SGDLS and CDR2 YYNGEE. CDR3: CASTTSVAGELFF. The CDR3 DNA follows: TGTGCCAGCACCACGAGCGTGGCCGGGGAGCTGTTTTTT.

V and J are TRBV7-3 and TRBJ1-1; D is perhaps TRBD1 (5 bases). Looked up from germline, CDR1 is SGHTA and CDR2 is FQGTGA. Trimming left V 4 bases short and J 0 bases short, with 12 bases between. This CDR3 comprises 15 residues. The CDR3 here is CASSSTGLVNTEAFF. The CDR3 DNA follows: TGTGCCAGCAGCTCAACAGGACTTGTGAACACTGAAGCTTTCTTT.

The rearrangement uses TRBV3-1 (or the pseudogene TRBV3-2) and TRBJ1-2; 7 bases agree with TRBD1. V lost 3 bases and J lost 4; bases outside the gene matches: 5. CDR1 is LGHDT and CDR2 is YNNKEL in the germline V gene (reference sequence). The CDR3 is made up of 14 amino acids. The CDR3 region has the DNA TGTGCCAGCAGCCAGGAGGGGACAGTCTATGGCTACACCTTC. This translates into CASSQEGTVYGYTF.

The V gene is TRBV19, the J gene TRBJ2-3; maybe TRBD2 (6 bases). Germline CDR1 is LNHDA and CDR2 is SQIVND (reference sequence). Trimming left V 5 bases short and J 0 bases short, with 15 bases between. The CDR3 is 16 amino acids. CDR3 region: CASSFPGGPSTDTQYF. CDR3 DNA: TGTGCCAGTAGTTTTCCTGGAGGGCCAAGCACAGATACGCAGTATTTT.

This chain joins TRBV27 and TRBJ1-5; D gene unclear. Trimming cost V 5 bases and J 3 bases, with 11 bases left between them. Germline V CDR1 and CDR2: MNHEY, SMNVEV (reference sequence). The CDR3 is 14 residues long. The CDR3 DNA reads TGTGCCAGCAGTCCGACCGGGGACAATCAGCCCCAGCATTTT. Protein: CASSPTGDNQPQHF.

The chain joins TRBV7-6 to TRBJ2-2; the D is unclear. This CDR3 spans 15 amino acids. V lost 1 base, J lost 4 bases, and 10 bases lay in between. Germline assignment: CDR1 SGHVS and CDR2 FNYEAQ. CDR3 coding DNA: TGTGCCAGCAGCTTAGACAGTATGAGCACCGGGGAGCTGTTTTTT. This encodes CASSLDSMSTGELFF.

This chain joins TRBV27 and TRBJ1-1; D is uncertain. V was pared by 3 bases and J by 2 bases, with 7 bases between. This CDR3 comprises 13 residues. CDR1 is MNHEY, CDR2 SMNVEV, per germline (reference sequence). CDR3 sequence (DNA): TGTGCCAGCAGTTTGTATAGAAACACTGAAGCTTTCTTT. This encodes CASSLYRNTEAFF.

The V and J genes are TRBV4-1 and TRBJ2-7; the match to TRBD1 covers 7 bases. Germline trimming cut 4 bases from V and 1 base from J; bases unmatched to any gene: 10. CDR1 is MGHRA, CDR2 YSYEKL, per germline. The CDR3 covers 16 residues. The CDR3 spells CASSRTSTGASYEQYF. In DNA, the CDR3 is TGCGCCAGCAGCCGAACTTCTACAGGGGCATCCTACGAGCAGTACTTC.

Remarks on this clone: Distinct nucleotide sequences in the sample also encode this CDR3. This rearrangement joins TRBV7-2 to TRBJ1-1; 8 bases fit TRBD1. The CDR3 is made up of 14 amino acids. Per germline, CDR1 SGHTA and CDR2 FQGNSA. After removal of 5 bases from V and 4 bases from J, the junction contained 6 bases not matched to a gene. DNA of the CDR3: TGTGCCAGCAGCCCTACGGGGACAGGCACTGAAGCTTTCTTT. This translates into CASSPTGTGTEAFF.

The table lists this clone with a few counts. This chain uses TRBV14 with TRBJ1-2; D gene unclear. The CDR3 runs to 12 residues. V was shortened by 6 bases and J by 6 bases, with 11 bases between the two germline ends. Germline CDR1 reads SGHDN; CDR2 reads FVKESK. In DNA, the CDR3 is TGTGCCAGCAGGGGCGACGTGGATGGCTACACCTTC. Amino acid sequence: CASRGDVDGYTF.

This chain uses TRBV13 with TRBJ2-3; 7 bases fit TRBD2. V lost 1 base, J lost 6 bases, and 7 bases stayed unmatched. The V gene's germline CDR1 is PRHDT and CDR2 FYEKMQ (reference sequence). This CDR3 is 15 amino acids long. CDR3 bases: TGTGCCAGCAGCTTAGAGCGGGACCAAGTGGATACGCAGTATTTT. It is translated as CASSLERDQVDTQYF.

The rearrangement links TRBV10-2 to TRBJ1-2; 12 positions match TRBD1. Germline lookup yields CDR1 WSHSY and CDR2 SAAADI. CDR3 length: 12 residues. J lost 8 bases, V lost 6 bases, and 1 base had no gene match. Here the CDR3 reads CASSGTGGGYTF. The CDR3, as DNA: TGCGCCAGCAGCGGGACAGGGGGCGGCTACACCTTC.

This chain joins TRBV5-4 and TRBJ2-1; 10 bases line up with TRBD1. Unmatched junction bases numbered 2, after V lost 4 bases and J lost 7 bases. The germline gives CDR1 SGHNT, CDR2 YYREEE (reference sequence). This CDR3 is 13 amino acids long. CDR3 bases: TGTGCCAGCAGCGTGGGACAGGGGAATGAGCAGTTCTTC. Its protein product is CASSVGQGNEQFF.

The chain couples TRBV5-5 to TRBJ1-4; D gene uncertain. CDR1 and CDR2 (germline): SGHKS, YYEKEE (reference sequence). V dropped 5 bases and J dropped 0 bases, with 11 bases sitting between them. The CDR3 extends over 15 amino acids. As DNA, the CDR3 is TGTGCCAGCAGTTACGTCGGTGCAACTAATGAAAAACTGTTTTTT. Amino acid sequence: CASSYVGATNEKLFF. The complete variable domain, with remaining parts taken from reference TRBV5-5 and TRBJ1-4, reads DAGVTQSPTHLIKTRGQQVTLRCSPISGHKSVSWYQQVLGQGPQFIFQYYEKEERGRGNFPDRFSARQFPNYSSELNVNALLLGDSALYLCASSYVGATNEKLFFGSGTQLSVL.

Points on this clone: The identical CDR3 is also encoded by other nucleotide sequences in the sample. The genes are TRBV7-2 and TRBJ2-7; 13 bases align to TRBD2. CDR3 length equals 14 residues. The germline CDR1 and CDR2 sequences are SGHTA and FQGNSA. With 4 bases clipped from V and 6 bases from J, the junction kept 3 bases outside the gene matches. For the CDR3, the DNA is TGTGCCAGCAGCTCGGGACTAGCGGGAACCGAGCAGTACTTC. This encodes CASSSGLAGTEQYF.

V and J are TRBV30 and TRBJ1-5; D unresolved. Germline CDR1 GTSNPN, CDR2 SVGIG (reference sequence). CDR3 length: 13 residues. V dropped 0 bases and J dropped 6 bases, with 9 bases sitting between them. CDR3 residues: CAWSVETGQPQHF. CDR3 nucleotide sequence: TGTGCCTGGAGTGTGGAGACGGGTCAGCCCCAGCATTTT.

The rearrangement uses TRBV7-3 and TRBJ1-2, with D tentatively TRBD1 (5 bases). Germline lookup yields CDR1 SGHTA and CDR2 FQGTGA. V was pared by 11 bases and J by 4 bases, with 17 bases between. The CDR3 totals 13 residues. CDR3 nucleotide sequence: TGTGCCTCAACCGGAGGCGGGACCTATGGCTACACCTTC. Translated, it gives CASTGGGTYGYTF.

The V and J genes are TRBV7-9 and TRBJ2-7; D may be TRBD2 (5 bases). Trimming pared 1 base from V and 7 bases from J, leaving 8 bases between. CDR1 SEHNR and CDR2 FQNEAQ come from the germline V gene (reference sequence). This CDR3 contains 12 residues. The CDR3: CASSLDREEQYF. As DNA, the CDR3 is TGTGCCAGCAGCTTAGATAGGGAGGAGCAGTACTTC.

The chain is built from TRBV20-1 and TRBJ1-2; 8 bases are shared with TRBD1. This CDR3 spans 11 amino acids. The V segment lost 6 bases and the J segment 6 bases; nucleotides outside the gene matches: 3. Germline CDR1 is DFQATT and CDR2 is SNEGSKA (reference sequence). The CDR3 here is CSAWTGNGYTF. The DNA of the CDR3 is TGCAGTGCATGGACAGGGAATGGCTACACCTTC.

Note on this clone: One junction end does not reproduce the germline sequence, and a read error may be involved. The chain is built from TRBV4-3 and TRBJ1-1; the D gene is possibly TRBD1 (6 bases). The CDR3 spans 12 residues. CDR1 LGHNA and CDR2 YSLEER come from the germline V gene. CDR3: CASSQDYRECLF. In DNA, the CDR3 is TGCGCCAGCAGCCAAGATTACAGGGAGTGCCTCTTT.